Included here is one T cell receptor (beta chain) sequence, with context. Its specificity is not known. The germline V and J ends were trimmed by 1 base and 0 bases, with 12 bases remaining between them. This CDR3 has 16 residues. Germline V gene lookup returns CDR1 LGHNA and CDR2 YSLEER. This sample stems from a study of cytomegalovirus exposure and HLA in healthy donors. Study overall: The roughly 130 validation repertoires used the same platform as the 666 first-cohort repertoires, a later analysis reported.

Study results and caveats: Through in vitro validation, three CMV-associated chains were shown to be specific for CMV antigens. The study designated 150 or so TCR beta chains cytomegalovirus-associated.

Assay used: immunoSEQ multiplex PCR; TCRdb lists only in-frame clones, some missing. The table has roughly 180,000 clones, more than 75% seen once. This TCR was sampled from a man aged 25 to 40 in good health and CMV-seropositive. Sequenced input: PBMCs. The J gene is TRBJ1-1, the V gene TRBV4-3; no firm D call. CDR3 nucleotides: TGCGCCAGCAGCCAAGCCCTGGGTAGGGTGAACACTGAAGCTTTCTTT. As protein: CASSQALGRVNTEAFF.